The clone carrying this TCR beta chain was picked up a small number of times. Antigen specificity is unknown. This sample stems from a study of vaccination and CD4 T cells after COVID-19. About the research overall: By nasal swab PCR, the convalescent patients were SARS-CoV-2 positive, with about 10 mild cases and one severe. Cultures designated as controls were supplied with a CEFX pool, an HIV-1 Nef pool, or no peptide.

Cultured CD4+ T cell DNA underwent sequencing with the Oncomine TCR Beta short-read assay. TCRdb re-analysed the PCR reads in MiXCR, keeping a single row per CDR3 protein. The sample has 20,000 to 25,000 distinct CDR3 sequences, about 40% seen once. Described treatment: roughly 10-day PBMC culture with coronavirus spike peptide pools or control peptides (ViraFEST assay). The CDR3 runs 14 residues. V lost 6 bases and J lost 6, with 18 bases in between. Germline lookup yields CDR1 DFQATT and CDR2 SNEGSKA (reference sequence). The chain employs TRBV20-1 and TRBJ1-5, with a possible D match to TRBD1 (5 bases). Sequenced: CD4+ T cells from blood, cultured in vitro. The sequence was collected from a human donor who had recovered from COVID-19. CDR3 DNA sequence: TGCAGTGCCACGGGGCAGGGTGGAAGTCAGCCCCAGCATTTT. Its translation: CSATGQGGSQPQHF.